The rows below give T cell receptor beta chains drawn from one sample of a study of early T cells in non-severe SARS-CoV-2 infection. One entry per CDR3 protein, called by TCRdb with MiXCR from the 5' RACE reads. The table has roughly 90,000 distinct CDR3 sequences, around 15% seen once. The material sequenced was whole blood. The receptors originated from an adult who was a healthcare worker with PCR-confirmed SARS-CoV-2 infection or an uninfected control (not recorded which). CDR3s include the opening cysteine and the closing phenylalanine or tryptophan. The D gene is left open where the match is weak. Only part of the rows carry a size: once, few, many, or a class if the clone is expanded.

J	V	D	size	DNA	CDR3
TRBJ2-4	TRBV27	.	many	TGTGCCAGCAGTTACCGCCGCCCGGGGGACATTCAGTACTTC	CASSYRRPGDIQYF
TRBJ2-4	TRBV6-5	TRBD1	many	TGTGCCAGCGGCGTCAGGGGGCTTGGCGCCAAAAACATTCAGTACTTC	CASGVRGLGAKNIQYF
TRBJ2-3	TRBV29-1	.	few	TGCAGCGTGAGCACAGATACGCAGTATTTT	CSVSTDTQYF
TRBJ1-4	TRBV18	.	few	TGTGCCAGCTCACCCCTCGGACAGCTTAATGAAAAACTGTTTTTT	CASSPLGQLNEKLFF
TRBJ1-1	TRBV29-1	.	many	TGCAGCGTGATTGGGACACAAAAGGGAAACACTGAAGCTTTCTTT	CSVIGTQKGNTEAFF
TRBJ2-7	TRBV28	TRBD1	.	TGTGCCAGCAGTTGGACAGGGGGGGCCTACGAGCAGTACTTC	CASSWTGGAYEQYF
TRBJ2-3	TRBV10-2	.	few	TGCGCCAGCAGTCCGGACAGCTTTACGCAGTATTTT	CASSPDSFTQYF
TRBJ2-2	TRBV9	.	few	TGTGCCAGCAGCGTAGTTCCCCAGCTGTTTTTT	CASSVVPQLFF
TRBJ2-7	TRBV6-6	.	many	TGTGCCAGCAGGATAGCAGGGGGGGACGAGCAGTACTTC	CASRIAGGDEQYF
TRBJ2-7	TRBV4-1	TRBD2	many	TGCGCCAGCAGCCAAGATGGGACTAGCGGGAGGGCCTACGAGCAGTACTTC	CASSQDGTSGRAYEQYF
TRBJ1-5	TRBV5-1	.	.	TGCGCCAGCAGCTACGACGGGAATGCGAATCAGCCCCAGCATTTT	CASSYDGNANQPQHF
TRBJ2-3	TRBV11-2	TRBD2	many	TGTGCCAGCAGCCCACTAAGCGGGAGGGCCAGTGAAACAGATACGCAGTATTTT	CASSPLSGRASETDTQYF
TRBJ2-1	TRBV6-5	.	few	TGTGCCTGCAGTTACTCGATGGGGGAATTTTACAATGAGCAGTTCTTC	CACSYSMGEFYNEQFF
TRBJ2-5	TRBV13	TRBD2	.	TGTGCCAGCAGCTTAAAGCGGGGGGCAGAAGAGACCCAGTACTTC	CASSLKRGAEETQYF
TRBJ2-5	TRBV29-1	TRBD2	.	TGCAGCGTTGCGGGCGGGGGAGAGACCCAGTACTTC	CSVAGGGETQYF
TRBJ1-2	TRBV10-3	.	many	TGTGCCATCAGCCGGGCCCCTGATTTATATGGCTACACCTTC	CAISRAPDLYGYTF
TRBJ1-1	TRBV25-1	.	many	TGTGCCAGCAGTGAATCGGTGTTCGGCGGTGAAGCTTTCTTT	CASSESVFGGEAFF
TRBJ1-1	TRBV10-3	.	few	TGTGCCATCAGTGAGCAGTCTATGAACACTGAAGCTTTCTTT	CAISEQSMNTEAFF
TRBJ2-1	TRBV20-1	.	few	TGCAGTGCTGCTGACTCGAACGCCTACAATGAGCAGTTCTTC	CSAADSNAYNEQFF
TRBJ1-3	TRBV6-5	TRBD1	few	TGTGCCGCCAGCAGTTACGGGACAGGTGGAAACACCATATATTTT	CAASSYGTGGNTIYF
TRBJ2-7	TRBV3-1	TRBD2	few	TGTGCCAGCAGCCGAGACCCGTTTCGACTAGCGGAGAGCTCCTACGAGCAGTACTTC	CASSRDPFRLAESSYEQYF
TRBJ2-4	TRBV3-1	.	many	TGTGCCAGCAGCCAAGTAGAGGGCGCCAAAAACATTCAGTACTTC	CASSQVEGAKNIQYF
TRBJ2-7	TRBV7-9	TRBD1	.	TGTGCCAGCAGCCAGATACAGGGGCCGAGCTCCTACGAGCAGTACTTC	CASSQIQGPSSYEQYF
TRBJ1-3	TRBV29-1	.	many	TGCAGCGTTGACTTAGGGAACTCTGGAAACACCATATATTTT	CSVDLGNSGNTIYF
TRBJ1-5	TRBV7-7	.	many	TGTGCTAGCAGCTTATCAGGGGTTCAGCCCCAGCATTTT	CASSLSGVQPQHF
TRBJ2-3	TRBV24-1	.	.	TGTGCCACCAGTGTAGGGGGTGTGGGCTCAGATACGCAGTATTTT	CATSVGGVGSDTQYF
TRBJ1-6	TRBV6-1	.	few	TGTGCCAGCAGTGAATTATCGGGCAATTCACCCCTCCACTTT	CASSELSGNSPLHF
TRBJ1-2	TRBV12-3/TRBV12-4	.	many	TGTGCCAGCAGTTTTTCCTTCGGGGGGCGCGATTATGGCTACACCTTC	CASSFSFGGRDYGYTF
TRBJ2-3	TRBV5-4	TRBD1	.	TGTGCCAGCAGCTGGGGACAGGGTCCAGATACGCAGTATTTT	CASSWGQGPDTQYF
TRBJ1-1	TRBV11-2	.	many	TGTGCCAGCAGACCCGGACTTCGGGGCTTGGACACTGAAGCTTTCTTT	CASRPGLRGLDTEAFF
TRBJ1-1	TRBV30	.	few	TGTGCCTGGAGTGGGAGGGCCTGGAACACTGAAGCTTTCTTT	CAWSGRAWNTEAFF
TRBJ2-3	TRBV9	TRBD2	many	TGTGCCAGCAGCGTAGGACTAGCGGGCTTCACAGATACGCAGTATTTT	CASSVGLAGFTDTQYF
TRBJ1-5	TRBV12-3/TRBV12-4	.	few	TGTGCCAGCAGTTTAGCGGCCGGGTTTGGCAATCAGCCCCAGCATTTT	CASSLAAGFGNQPQHF
TRBJ2-2	TRBV28	.	many	TGTGCCGGCCGGTCAGGGCTCTTAGCCGGGGAGCTGTTTTTT	CAGRSGLLAGELFF
TRBJ2-2	TRBV7-8	TRBD2	few	TGTGCCAGCAGCCCCCGGACTAGCGGGCTGACCGGGGAGCTGTTTTTT	CASSPRTSGLTGELFF